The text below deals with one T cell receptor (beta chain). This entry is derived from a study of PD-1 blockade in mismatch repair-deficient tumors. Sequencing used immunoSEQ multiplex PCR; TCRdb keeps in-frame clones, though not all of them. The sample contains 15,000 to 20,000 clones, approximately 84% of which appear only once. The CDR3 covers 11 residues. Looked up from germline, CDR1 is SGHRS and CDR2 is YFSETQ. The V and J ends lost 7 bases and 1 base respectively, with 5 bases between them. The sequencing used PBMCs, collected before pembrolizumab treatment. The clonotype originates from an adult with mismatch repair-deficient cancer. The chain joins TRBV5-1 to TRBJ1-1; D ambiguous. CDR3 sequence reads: CASGSNTEAFF. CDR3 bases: TGCGCCAGCGGCTCGAACACTGAAGCTTTCTTT.